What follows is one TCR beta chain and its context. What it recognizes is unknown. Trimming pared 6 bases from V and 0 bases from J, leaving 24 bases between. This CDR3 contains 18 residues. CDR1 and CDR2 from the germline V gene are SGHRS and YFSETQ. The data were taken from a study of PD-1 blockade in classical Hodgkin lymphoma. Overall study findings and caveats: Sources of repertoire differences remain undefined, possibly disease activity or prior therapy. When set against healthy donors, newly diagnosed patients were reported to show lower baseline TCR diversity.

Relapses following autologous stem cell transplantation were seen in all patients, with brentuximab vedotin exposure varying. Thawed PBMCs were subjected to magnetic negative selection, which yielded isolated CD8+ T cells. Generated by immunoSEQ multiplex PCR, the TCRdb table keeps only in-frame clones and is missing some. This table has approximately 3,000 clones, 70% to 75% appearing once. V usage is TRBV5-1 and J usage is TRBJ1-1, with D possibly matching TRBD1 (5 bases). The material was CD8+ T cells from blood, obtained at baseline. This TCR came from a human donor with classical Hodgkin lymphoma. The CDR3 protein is CASTIGGSWTCLNTEAFF. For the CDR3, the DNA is TGCGCCAGCACTATTGGGGGGTCTTGGACATGTCTGAACACTGAAGCTTTCTTT. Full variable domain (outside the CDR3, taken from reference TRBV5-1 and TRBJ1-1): KAGVTQTPRYLIKTRGQQVTLSCSPISGHRSVSWYQQTPGQGLQFLFEYFSETQRNKGNFPGRFSGRQFSNSRSEMNVSTLELGDSALYLCASTIGGSWTCLNTEAFFGQGTRLTVV.